The source of this T cell receptor (beta chain) is a study of blood T cell repertoires in COVID-19. Background on the study: COVID-19 samples, acute and convalescent, were from the United States, Italy and Spain. Sample material is recorded as cDNA or gDNA derived from T cells, B-cell-depleted T cells, or PBMCs.

Authors' methods: Amplification with reference gene primers provided the estimates of nucleated cell counts. Data came from immunoSEQ multiplex PCR; TCRdb stores just in-frame clones and leaves some out. The DNA was the basis for D and trimming; V, J and clone size are from that table. The profile shows 80,000 to 95,000 clones, approximately 71% of them singletons. The CDR3 length is 15 residues. Germline assignment: CDR1 SGHTA and CDR2 FQGNSA. Losses at the gene ends were 5 bases for V and 7 bases for J; bases not matched to a gene: 9. The source is a woman aged 50 to 65 with acute or convalescent COVID-19. This chain links TRBV7-2 with TRBJ2-1; 9 bases are shared with TRBD1. Sequences were obtained from peripheral blood. The CDR3 is CASSPNGQGRNEQFF. In DNA form, the CDR3 reads TGTGCCAGCAGCCCAAATGGACAGGGGCGGAATGAGCAGTTCTTC.